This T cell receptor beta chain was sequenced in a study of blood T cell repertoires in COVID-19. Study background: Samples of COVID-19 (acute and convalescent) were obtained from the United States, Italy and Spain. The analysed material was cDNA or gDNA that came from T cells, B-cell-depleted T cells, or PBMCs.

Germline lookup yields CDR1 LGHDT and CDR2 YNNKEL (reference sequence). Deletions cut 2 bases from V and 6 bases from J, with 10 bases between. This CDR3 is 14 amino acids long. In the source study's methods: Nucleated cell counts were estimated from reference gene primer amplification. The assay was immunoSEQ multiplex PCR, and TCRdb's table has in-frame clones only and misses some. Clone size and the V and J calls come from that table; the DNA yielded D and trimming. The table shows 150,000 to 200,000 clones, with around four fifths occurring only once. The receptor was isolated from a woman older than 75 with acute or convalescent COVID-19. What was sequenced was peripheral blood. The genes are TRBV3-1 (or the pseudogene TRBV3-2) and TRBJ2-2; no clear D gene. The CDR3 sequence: CASSQQSRAGELFF. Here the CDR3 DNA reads TGTGCCAGCAGCCAACAGAGTCGGGCCGGGGAGCTGTTTTTT.